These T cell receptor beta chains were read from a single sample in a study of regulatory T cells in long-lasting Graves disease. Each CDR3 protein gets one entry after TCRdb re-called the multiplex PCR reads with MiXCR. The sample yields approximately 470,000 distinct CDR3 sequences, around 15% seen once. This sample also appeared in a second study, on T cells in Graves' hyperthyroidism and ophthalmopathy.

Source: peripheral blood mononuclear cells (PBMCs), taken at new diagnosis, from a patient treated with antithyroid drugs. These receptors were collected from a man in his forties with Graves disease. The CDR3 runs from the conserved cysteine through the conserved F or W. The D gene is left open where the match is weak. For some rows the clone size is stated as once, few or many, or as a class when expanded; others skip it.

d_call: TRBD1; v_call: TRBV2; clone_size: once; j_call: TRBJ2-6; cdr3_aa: CASSDRGSANVLTF
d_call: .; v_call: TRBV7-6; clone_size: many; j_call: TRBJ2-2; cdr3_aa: CASSIHRWEDSGELFF
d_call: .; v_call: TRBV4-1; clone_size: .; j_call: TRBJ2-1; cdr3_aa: CASSPTSGPSYNEQFF
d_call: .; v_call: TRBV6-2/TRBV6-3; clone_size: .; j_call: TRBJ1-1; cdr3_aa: CATPSPKGTTEAFF
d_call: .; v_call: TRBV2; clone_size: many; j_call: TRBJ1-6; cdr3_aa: CASSISRSPLHF
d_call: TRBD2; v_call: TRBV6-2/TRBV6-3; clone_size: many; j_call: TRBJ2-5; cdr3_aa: CASSYKPSSGTSGRRGETQYF
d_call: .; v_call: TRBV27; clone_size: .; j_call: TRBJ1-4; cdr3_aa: CASRAGSKLFF
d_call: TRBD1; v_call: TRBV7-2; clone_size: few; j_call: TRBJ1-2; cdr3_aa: CASSLVTGGVNPGYGYTF
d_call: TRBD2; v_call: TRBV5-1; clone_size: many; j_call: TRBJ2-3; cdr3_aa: CASSQTGTSPDTQYF
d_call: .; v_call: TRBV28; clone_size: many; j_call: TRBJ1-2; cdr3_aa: CASSLGIPRDIKLRGYTF
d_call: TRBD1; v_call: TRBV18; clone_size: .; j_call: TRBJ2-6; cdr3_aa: CASSPRGTGSSGANVLTF
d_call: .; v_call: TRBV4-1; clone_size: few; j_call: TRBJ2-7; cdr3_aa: CASSVREGDYEQYF
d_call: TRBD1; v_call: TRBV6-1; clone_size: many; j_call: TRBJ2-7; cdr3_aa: CASSTWTGDEQYF
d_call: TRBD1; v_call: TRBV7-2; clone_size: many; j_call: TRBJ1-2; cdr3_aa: CASSPRKQGDYGYTF
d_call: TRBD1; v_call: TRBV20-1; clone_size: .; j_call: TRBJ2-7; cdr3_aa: CSARDRTGSEQYF
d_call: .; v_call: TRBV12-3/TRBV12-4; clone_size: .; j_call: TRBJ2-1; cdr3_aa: CASSPRGGGHNEQFF
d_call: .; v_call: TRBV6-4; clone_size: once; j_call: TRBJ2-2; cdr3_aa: CASSDSPLNTGELFF
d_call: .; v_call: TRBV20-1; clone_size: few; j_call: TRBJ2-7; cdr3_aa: CSAPARAGRSYEQYF
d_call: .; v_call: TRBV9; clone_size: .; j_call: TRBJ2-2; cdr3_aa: CASSVGRSNTGELFF
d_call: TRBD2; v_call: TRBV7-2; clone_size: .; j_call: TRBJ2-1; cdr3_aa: CASSGGTSGSSYNEQFF
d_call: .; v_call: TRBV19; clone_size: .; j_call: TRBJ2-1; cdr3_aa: CASSIGLDEQFF
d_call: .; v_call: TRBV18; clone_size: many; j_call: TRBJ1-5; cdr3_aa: CASSHSSNQPQHF
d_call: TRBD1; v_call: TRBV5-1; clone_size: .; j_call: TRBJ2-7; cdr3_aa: CASSLGQGFSEQYF
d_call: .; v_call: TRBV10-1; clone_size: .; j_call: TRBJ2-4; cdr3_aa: CASSAGWAKNIQYF
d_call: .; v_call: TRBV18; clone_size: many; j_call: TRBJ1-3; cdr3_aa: CASSPRTGTGNTIYF
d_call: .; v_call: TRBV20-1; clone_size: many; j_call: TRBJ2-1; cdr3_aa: CSARSWGSAFYNEQFF
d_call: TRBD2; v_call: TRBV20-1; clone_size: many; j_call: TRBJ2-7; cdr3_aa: CSASLAGATYEQYF